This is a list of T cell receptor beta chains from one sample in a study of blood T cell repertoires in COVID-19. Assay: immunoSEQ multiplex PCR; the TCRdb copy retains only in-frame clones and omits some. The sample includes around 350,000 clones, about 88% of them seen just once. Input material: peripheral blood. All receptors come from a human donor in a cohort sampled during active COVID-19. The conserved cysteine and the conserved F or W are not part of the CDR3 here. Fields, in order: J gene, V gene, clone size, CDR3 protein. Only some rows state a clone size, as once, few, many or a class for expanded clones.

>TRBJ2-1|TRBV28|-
ASSLGTSYNEQF
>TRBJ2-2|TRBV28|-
ASRDRALSGELF
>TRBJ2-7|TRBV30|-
AWETGGGGYEQY
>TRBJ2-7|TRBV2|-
ASSQTGFYYEQY
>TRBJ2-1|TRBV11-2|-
ASSSDRGNEQF
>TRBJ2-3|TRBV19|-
ASSAGTGLADTQY
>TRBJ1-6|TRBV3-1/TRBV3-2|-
ASSQVSSESPLH
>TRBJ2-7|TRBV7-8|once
ASSLAPDRSSYEQY
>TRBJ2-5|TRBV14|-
ATRAGGPWETQY
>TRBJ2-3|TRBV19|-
ASRSWTSGPTDTQY
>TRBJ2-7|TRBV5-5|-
ASSPAGVRYYEQY
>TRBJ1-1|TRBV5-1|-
ASGRTGPNTEAF
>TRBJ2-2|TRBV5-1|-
ASSLRGAAVNTGELF
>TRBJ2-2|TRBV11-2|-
ASSPLSLAGNTGELF
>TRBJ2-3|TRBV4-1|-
ASRPGGTSTDTQY
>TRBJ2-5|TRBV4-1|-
ASSHGKLGQVQETQY
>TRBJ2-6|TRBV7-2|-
ASSLSGRWFTGANVLT
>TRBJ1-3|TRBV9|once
ASSVDGDYDTIY
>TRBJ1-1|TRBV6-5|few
ASRTISGMNTEAF
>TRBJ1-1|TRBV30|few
AWSVTKNTEAF
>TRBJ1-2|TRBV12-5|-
ASGLAIMGGLRGYGYT
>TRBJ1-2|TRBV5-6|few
ASSLGLGGYT
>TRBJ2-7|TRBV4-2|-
ASSQESAVPYEQY
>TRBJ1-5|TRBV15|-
ATSRDLTVDQPQH
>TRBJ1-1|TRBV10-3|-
AISMTAANTEAF
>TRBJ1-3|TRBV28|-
ASSFGGQGIISGNTIY
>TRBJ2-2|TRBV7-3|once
ASSSGSGSGELF
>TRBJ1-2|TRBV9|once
ASSSIQGAGGYT
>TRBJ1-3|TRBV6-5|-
ASSLDRGGNTIY
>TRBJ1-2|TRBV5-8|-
ASPRHPLVYGYT
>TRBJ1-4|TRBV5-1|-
ASSLRVTGDEKLF
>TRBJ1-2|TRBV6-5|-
ASSPAYPPGYGYT
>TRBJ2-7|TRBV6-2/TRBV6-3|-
ASSYGRLREQY
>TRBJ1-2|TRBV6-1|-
ASSEEGGGYT
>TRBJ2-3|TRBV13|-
ASSLVRRGLAGDTQY
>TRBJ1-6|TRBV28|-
ASTTGTANSPLH
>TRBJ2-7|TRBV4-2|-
ASSQAGLAGSYEQY
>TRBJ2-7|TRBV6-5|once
ASRGRGRSYEQY